One TCR beta chain is described in this entry. Trimming removed 0 bases at V and 3 bases at J, with 5 bases between. The germline gives CDR1 GTSNPN, CDR2 SVGIG (reference sequence). The CDR3 runs to 13 residues. Cohorts were based on clinical histories the participants reported. This sample is drawn from a study of blood T cell repertoires in COVID-19. The wider study: T cells, B-cell-depleted T cells, or PBMCs supplied cDNA or gDNA.

Generated by immunoSEQ multiplex PCR, the TCRdb table keeps only in-frame clones and is missing some. The profile shows nearly 250,000 clones, almost 85% of them singletons. V usage is TRBV30 and J usage is TRBJ1-4, with no clear D. The sequenced sample consisted of PBMCs or T cells enriched from blood (not recorded which). The receptor comes from a woman aged 50 to 60 with acute COVID-19. The CDR3 region is CAWSVEANEKLFF. CDR3 DNA: TGTGCCTGGAGTGTCGAGGCTAATGAAAAACTGTTTTTT.